This note documents a single T cell receptor beta chain sequence. Profiling relied on immunoSEQ multiplex PCR, and the TCRdb table lists in-frame clones only, not all of them. The sample lists a few thousand clones, 70% to 90% occurring once. The CDR3 runs 13 residues. Trimming cost V 4 bases and J 3 bases, with 10 bases left between them. CDR1 and CDR2 from the germline V gene are SGHRS and YFSETQ. The data were obtained in a study of brain metastases from non-small cell lung cancer. Sequences were obtained from primary lung tumor tissue. The receptor comes from a donor at least 40 years old with non-small cell lung cancer. This sequence joins TRBV5-1 and TRBJ1-1; unclear D gene. CDR3 coding DNA: TGCGCCAGCAGCAATGGACGGGACACTGAAGCTTTCTTT. Its protein is CASSNGRDTEAFF. Complete variable domain (other parts from reference TRBV5-1 and TRBJ1-1): KAGVTQTPRYLIKTRGQQVTLSCSPISGHRSVSWYQQTPGQGLQFLFEYFSETQRNKGNFPGRFSGRQFSNSRSEMNVSTLELGDSALYLCASSNGRDTEAFFGQGTRLTVV.